Listed below are T cell receptor beta chains from one sample, sequenced in a study of blood T cell repertoires in COVID-19. Data came from immunoSEQ multiplex PCR; TCRdb stores just in-frame clones and leaves some out. The data contain 100,000 to 110,000 clones, roughly 87% of them singletons. The sequencing input was peripheral blood. The receptors shown here come from a man aged 25 to 40 in a cohort sampled during active COVID-19. Each CDR3 is given with its conserved first and last residue. Each record gives: V gene, D gene, J gene, CDR3 protein. D genes are given only for firm matches.

>TRBV19|TRBD1|TRBJ1-2
CASSPTGGNGYTF
>TRBV10-3|.|TRBJ1-4
CAMSGGPNEKLFF
>TRBV27|.|TRBJ2-7
CASNPTRDSYEQYF
>TRBV29-1|TRBD2|TRBJ2-5
CSGALTGGVGETQYF
>TRBV4-1|TRBD1|TRBJ1-4
CASSQDSGTGRKLFF
>TRBV11-2|.|TRBJ1-1
CASSSPGGAMNTEAFF
>TRBV27|TRBD1|TRBJ1-4
CASSRDRGFANEKLFF
>TRBV30|TRBD1|TRBJ1-1
CAWRTDRDAFF
>TRBV30|.|TRBJ1-6
CAWSDYLMYDSSPLHF
>TRBV2|TRBD1|TRBJ2-5
CASSAEGTGGGETQYF
>TRBV5-1|TRBD1|TRBJ2-1
CASSPGQVGQFF
>TRBV4-1|TRBD2|TRBJ2-1
CASSHRVTSGANNEQFF
>TRBV19|.|TRBJ1-3
CASSTSRGGVCNTIYF
>TRBV7-3|.|TRBJ1-1
CASQVSPAPNTEAFF
>TRBV3-1/TRBV3-2|TRBD1|TRBJ1-1
CASSQTGQGGAFF
>TRBV10-3|.|TRBJ2-2
CAISRQTGELFF
>TRBV11-2|TRBD1|TRBJ2-7
CASSSAPDRGASYEQYF
>TRBV6-2/TRBV6-3|.|TRBJ1-6
CASSLKGDASPLHF
>TRBV7-2|TRBD2|TRBJ2-3
CASSLVAGETTDTQYF
>TRBV28|.|TRBJ1-2
CASSLGAAIYGYTF
>TRBV6-5|.|TRBJ1-2
CASSRLEGENGYTF
>TRBV28|.|TRBJ1-6
CASTRGGNSPLHF
>TRBV11-2|TRBD1|TRBJ1-2
CASSPSHRGDITNYGYTF
>TRBV28|TRBD1|TRBJ1-1
CASRILQGEAFF
>TRBV10-3|TRBD1|TRBJ2-5
CAISVGQGMETQYF
>TRBV19|.|TRBJ2-1
CASSARDSRGSYNEQFF
>TRBV3-1/TRBV3-2|.|TRBJ1-6
CASSQDWGGLNSPLHF
>TRBV6-5|.|TRBJ1-3
CASSYVAVGNTIYF
>TRBV11-3|.|TRBJ1-3
CASSSPATDTGRNTIYF
>TRBV12-3/TRBV12-4|TRBD2|TRBJ2-5
CASSLHLGEGQYF
>TRBV15|TRBD2|TRBJ2-3
CATSLSGGFTDTQYF
>TRBV3-1/TRBV3-2|.|TRBJ2-5
CASSRTLGAGDQETQYF
>TRBV14|TRBD2|TRBJ2-3
CASRPSGGGDTQYF
>TRBV28|TRBD1|TRBJ1-2
CASSFSPGQGPYGYTF
>TRBV5-1|TRBD1|TRBJ1-3
CASTPGTGRLRGNTIYF
>TRBV12-5|.|TRBJ2-5
CASGLVIGGLQETQYF
>TRBV5-1|TRBD1|TRBJ1-1
CASSLMSGGVYTEAFF
>TRBV6-6|.|TRBJ2-2
CASTILGGELFF
>TRBV30|.|TRBJ2-2
CAWSDTGELFF
>TRBV19|.|TRBJ1-1
CASSYFNTEAFF
>TRBV7-2|TRBD1|TRBJ1-1
CASSLMTGANTEAFF